The entry below gives a single T cell receptor beta chain sequence along with its context. TCRdb's table, derived via immunoSEQ multiplex PCR, lists solely in-frame clones and lacks some. The repertoire holds tens of thousands of clones, with 92% as singletons. The sample is drawn from a study of T cell changes during pregnancy in multiple sclerosis. The CDR3 runs 12 residues. With 1 base removed from V and 4 bases from J, the gap between germline ends came to 5 bases. In germline, CDR1 is SGHDT, CDR2 YYEEEE. The sequence was collected from a female donor in good health, enrolled as a control in a pregnancy study. This chain uses TRBV5-6 with TRBJ1-2; no definite D call. The sample consisted of peripheral blood, taken in the second trimester of pregnancy. CDR3 nucleotides: TGTGCCAGCAGCTTGTACAGCTATGGCTACACCTTC. It codes for CASSLYSYGYTF.